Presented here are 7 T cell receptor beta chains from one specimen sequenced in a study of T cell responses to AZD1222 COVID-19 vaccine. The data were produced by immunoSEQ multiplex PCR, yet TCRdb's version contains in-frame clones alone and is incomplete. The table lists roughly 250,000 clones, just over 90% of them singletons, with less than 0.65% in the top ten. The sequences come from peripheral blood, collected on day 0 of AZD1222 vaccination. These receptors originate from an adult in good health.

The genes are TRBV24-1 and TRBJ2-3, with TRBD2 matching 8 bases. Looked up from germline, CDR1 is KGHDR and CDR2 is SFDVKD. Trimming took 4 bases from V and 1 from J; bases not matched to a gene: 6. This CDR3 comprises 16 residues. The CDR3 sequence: CATSDLSGRGTDTQYF. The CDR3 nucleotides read TGTGCCACCAGTGACCTCAGCGGGAGAGGCACAGATACGCAGTATTTT.

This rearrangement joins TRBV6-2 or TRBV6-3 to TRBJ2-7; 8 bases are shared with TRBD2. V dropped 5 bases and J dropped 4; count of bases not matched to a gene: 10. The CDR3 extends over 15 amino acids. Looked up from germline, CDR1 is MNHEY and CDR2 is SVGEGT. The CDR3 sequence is CASSPLREGTYEQYF. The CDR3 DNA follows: TGTGCCAGCAGTCCCCTCCGGGAGGGCACGTACGAGCAGTACTTC.

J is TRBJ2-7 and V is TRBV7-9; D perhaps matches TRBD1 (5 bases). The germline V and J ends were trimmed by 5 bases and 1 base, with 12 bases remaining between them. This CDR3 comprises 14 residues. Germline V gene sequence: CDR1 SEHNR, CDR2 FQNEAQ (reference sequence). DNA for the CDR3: TGTGCCAGCAGCCAGGTTGACAGATCCTACGAGCAGTACTTC. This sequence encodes CASSQVDRSYEQYF. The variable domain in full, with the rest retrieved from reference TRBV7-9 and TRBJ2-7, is DTGVSQNPRHKITKRGQNVTFRCDPISEHNRLYWYRQTLGQGPEFLTYFQNEAQLEKSRLLSDRFSAERPKGSFSTLEIQRTEQGDSAMYLCASSQVDRSYEQYFGPGTRLTVT.

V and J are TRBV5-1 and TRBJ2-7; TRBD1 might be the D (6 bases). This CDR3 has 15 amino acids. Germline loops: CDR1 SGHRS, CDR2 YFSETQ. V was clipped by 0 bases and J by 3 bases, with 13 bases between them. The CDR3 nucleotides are TGCGCCAGCAGCTTGGCCGGCAGGGGCGGCTACGAGCAGTACTTC. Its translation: CASSLAGRGGYEQYF.

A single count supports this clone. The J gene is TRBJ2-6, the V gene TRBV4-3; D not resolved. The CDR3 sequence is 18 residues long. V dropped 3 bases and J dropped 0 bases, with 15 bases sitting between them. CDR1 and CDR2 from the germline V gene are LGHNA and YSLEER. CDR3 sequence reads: CASSHPVSGDSGANVLTF. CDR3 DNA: TGCGCCAGCAGCCACCCGGTGTCTGGAGACTCTGGGGCCAACGTCCTGACTTTC.

In nucleotides, the CDR3 is TGTGCCAGCAGCCAGGGACTAGCGGGATCGTACGAGCAGTACTTC. Its protein product is CASSQGLAGSYEQYF. This sequence joins TRBV7-3 and TRBJ2-7, with 13 nucleotides matching TRBD2. This CDR3 spans 15 amino acids. The germline gives CDR1 SGHTA, CDR2 FQGTGA. With 5 bases clipped from V and 4 bases from J, the junction kept 5 bases outside the gene matches.

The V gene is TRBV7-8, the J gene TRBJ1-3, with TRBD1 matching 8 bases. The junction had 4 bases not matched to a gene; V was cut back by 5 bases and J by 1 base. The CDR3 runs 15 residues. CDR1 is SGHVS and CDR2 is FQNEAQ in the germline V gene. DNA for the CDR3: TGTGCCAGCAGCATTGACAGGGGATCTGGAAACACCATATATTTT. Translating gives CASSIDRGSGNTIYF.